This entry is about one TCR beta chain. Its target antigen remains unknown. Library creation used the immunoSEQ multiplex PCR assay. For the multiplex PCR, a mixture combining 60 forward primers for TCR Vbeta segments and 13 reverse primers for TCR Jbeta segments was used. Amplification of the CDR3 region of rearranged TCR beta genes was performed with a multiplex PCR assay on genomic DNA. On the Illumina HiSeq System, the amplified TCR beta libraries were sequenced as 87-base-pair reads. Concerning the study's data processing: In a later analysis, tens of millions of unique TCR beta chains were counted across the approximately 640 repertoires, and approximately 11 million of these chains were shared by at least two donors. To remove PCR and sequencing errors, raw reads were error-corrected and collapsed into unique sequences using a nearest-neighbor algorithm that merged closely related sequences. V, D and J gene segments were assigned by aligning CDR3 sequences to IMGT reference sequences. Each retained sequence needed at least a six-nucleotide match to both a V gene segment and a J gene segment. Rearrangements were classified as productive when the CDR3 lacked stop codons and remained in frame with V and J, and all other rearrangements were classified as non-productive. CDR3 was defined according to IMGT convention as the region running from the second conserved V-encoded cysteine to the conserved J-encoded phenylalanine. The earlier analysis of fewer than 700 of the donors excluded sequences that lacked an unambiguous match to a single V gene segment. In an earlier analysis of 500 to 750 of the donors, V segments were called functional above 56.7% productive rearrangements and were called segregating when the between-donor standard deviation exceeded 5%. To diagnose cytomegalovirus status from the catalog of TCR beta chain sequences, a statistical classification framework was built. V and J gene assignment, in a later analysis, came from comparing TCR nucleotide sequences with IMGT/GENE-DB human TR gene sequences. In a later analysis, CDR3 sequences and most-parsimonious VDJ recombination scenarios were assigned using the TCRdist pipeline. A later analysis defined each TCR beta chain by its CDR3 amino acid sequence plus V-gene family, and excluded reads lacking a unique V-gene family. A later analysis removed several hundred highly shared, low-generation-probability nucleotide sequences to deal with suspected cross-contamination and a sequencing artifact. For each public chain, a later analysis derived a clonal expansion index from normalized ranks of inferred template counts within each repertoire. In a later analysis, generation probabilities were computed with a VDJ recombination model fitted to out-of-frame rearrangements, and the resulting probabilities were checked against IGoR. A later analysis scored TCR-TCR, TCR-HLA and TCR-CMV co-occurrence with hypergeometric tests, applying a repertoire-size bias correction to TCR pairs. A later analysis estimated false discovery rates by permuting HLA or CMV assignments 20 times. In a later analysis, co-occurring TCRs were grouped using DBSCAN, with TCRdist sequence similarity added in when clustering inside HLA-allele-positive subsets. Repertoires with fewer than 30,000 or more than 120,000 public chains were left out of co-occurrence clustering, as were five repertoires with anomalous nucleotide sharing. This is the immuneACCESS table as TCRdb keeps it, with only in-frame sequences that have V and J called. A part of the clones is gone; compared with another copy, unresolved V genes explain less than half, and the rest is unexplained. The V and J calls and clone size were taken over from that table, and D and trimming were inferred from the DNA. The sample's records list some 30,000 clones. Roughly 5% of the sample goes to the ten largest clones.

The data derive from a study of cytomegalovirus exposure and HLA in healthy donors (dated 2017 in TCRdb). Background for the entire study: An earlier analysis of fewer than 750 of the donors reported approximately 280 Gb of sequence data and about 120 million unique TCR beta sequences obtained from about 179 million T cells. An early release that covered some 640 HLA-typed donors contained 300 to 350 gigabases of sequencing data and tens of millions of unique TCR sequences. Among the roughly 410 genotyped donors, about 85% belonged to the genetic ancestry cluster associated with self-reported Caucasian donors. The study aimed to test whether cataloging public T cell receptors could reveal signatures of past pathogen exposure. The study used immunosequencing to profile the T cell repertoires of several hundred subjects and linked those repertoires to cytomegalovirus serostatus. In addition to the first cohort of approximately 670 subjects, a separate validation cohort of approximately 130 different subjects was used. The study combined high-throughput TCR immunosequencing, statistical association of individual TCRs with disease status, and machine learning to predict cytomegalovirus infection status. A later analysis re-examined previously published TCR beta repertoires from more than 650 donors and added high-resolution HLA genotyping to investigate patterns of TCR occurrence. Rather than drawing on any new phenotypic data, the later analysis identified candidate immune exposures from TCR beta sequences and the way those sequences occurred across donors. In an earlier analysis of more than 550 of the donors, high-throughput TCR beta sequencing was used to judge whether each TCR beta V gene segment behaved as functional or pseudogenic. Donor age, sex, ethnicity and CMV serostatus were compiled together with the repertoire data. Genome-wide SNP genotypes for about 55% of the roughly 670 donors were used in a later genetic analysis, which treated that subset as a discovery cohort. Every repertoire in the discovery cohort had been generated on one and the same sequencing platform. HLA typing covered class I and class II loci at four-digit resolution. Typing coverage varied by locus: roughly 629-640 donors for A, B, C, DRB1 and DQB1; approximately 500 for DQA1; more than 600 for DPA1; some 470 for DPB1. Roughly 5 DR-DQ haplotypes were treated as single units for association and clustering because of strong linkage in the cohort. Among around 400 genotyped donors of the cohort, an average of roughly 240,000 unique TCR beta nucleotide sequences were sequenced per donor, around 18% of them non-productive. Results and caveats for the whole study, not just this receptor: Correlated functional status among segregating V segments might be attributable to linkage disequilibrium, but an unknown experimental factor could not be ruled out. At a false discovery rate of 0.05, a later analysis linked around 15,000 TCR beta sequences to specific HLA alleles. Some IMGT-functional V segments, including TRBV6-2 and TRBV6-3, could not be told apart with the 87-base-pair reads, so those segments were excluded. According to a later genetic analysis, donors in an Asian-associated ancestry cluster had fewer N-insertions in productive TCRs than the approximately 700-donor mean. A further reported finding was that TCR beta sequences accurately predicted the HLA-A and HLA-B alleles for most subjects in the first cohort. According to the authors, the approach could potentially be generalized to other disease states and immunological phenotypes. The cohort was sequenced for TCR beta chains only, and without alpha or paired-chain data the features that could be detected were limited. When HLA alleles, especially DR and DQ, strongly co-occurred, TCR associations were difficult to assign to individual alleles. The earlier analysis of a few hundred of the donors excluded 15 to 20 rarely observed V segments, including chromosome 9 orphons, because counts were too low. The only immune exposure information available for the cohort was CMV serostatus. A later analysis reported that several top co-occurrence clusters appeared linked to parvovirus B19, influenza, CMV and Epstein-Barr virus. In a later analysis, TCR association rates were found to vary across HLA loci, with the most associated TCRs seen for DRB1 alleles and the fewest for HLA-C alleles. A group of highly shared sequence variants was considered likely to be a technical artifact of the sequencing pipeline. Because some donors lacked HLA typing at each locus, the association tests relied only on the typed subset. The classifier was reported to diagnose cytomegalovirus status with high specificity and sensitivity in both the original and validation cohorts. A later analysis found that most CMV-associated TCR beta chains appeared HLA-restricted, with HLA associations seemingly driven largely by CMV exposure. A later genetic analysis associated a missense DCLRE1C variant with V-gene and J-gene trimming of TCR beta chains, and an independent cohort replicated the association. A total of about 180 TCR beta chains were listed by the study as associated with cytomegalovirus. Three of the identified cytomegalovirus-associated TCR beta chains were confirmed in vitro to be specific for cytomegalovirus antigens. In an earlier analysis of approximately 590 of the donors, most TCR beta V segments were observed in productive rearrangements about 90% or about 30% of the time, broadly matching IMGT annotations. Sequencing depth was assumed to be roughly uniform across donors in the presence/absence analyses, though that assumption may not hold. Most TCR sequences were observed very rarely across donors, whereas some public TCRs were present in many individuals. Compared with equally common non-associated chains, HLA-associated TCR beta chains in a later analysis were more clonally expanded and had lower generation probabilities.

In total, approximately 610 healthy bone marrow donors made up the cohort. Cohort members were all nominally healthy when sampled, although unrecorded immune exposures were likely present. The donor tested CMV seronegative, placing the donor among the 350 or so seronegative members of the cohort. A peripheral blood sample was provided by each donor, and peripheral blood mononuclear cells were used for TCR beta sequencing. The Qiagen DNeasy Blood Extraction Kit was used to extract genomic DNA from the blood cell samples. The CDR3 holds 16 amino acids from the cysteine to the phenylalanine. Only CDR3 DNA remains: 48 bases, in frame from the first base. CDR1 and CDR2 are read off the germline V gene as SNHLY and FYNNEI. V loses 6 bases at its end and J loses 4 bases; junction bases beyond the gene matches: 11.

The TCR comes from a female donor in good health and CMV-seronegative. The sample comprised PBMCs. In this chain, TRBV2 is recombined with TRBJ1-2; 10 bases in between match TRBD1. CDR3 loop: CASSPSPTGGGYGYTF. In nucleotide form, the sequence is TGTGCCAGCAGCCCCTCCCCGACAGGGGGCGGCTATGGCTACACCTTC.